The TCR beta chain described here comes from a study of a mutant IDH1 vaccine in newly diagnosed glioma. Study context: Averaging roughly 40 years of age, treated patients were about 60% male and approximately 40% female. Most patients had received both radiotherapy and temozolomide, the prior options being radiotherapy, temozolomide, or both. Study conclusions and caveats: The vaccine induced immune responses, and these occurred in over 90% of patients.

The length of the CDR3 is 15 residues. Germline CDR1 and CDR2: LGHNA and YSLEER. The germline V and J ends were trimmed by 0 bases and 4 bases, with 12 bases remaining between them. Time point meaning: baseline, week 1 (first vaccination visit). The sample's treatment: pre-vaccination baseline after standard-of-care therapy. Donors had new IDH1-mutant astrocytomas of WHO grade 3 or 4 (ATRX-lost). This table comes from immunoSEQ multiplex PCR, and its TCRdb copy is limited to in-frame clones, with some not included. Among 85,000 to 100,000 clones listed, around 80% were seen once. Details on this clone: Its target is unknown.

This receptor was taken from a man in his forties with glioma. This chain links TRBV4-3 with TRBJ1-2; tentative D call: TRBD1 (5 bases). This specimen consisted of PBMCs, obtained from a glioma patient treated with radiotherapy, temozolomide or both. The CDR3 protein is CASSQDGGQGYGYTF. The CDR3 nucleotides read TGCGCCAGCAGCCAAGATGGAGGGCAGGGCTATGGCTACACCTTC.